Below, 3 T cell receptor beta chains from the same sample are listed, as sequenced in a study of blood T cells in healthy people across ages. Sample-barcoded 5' priming and a J-beta primer mix drove a second PCR of about 6 to 11 cycles. Via MiXCR, TCRdb re-called the 5' RACE reads, giving one row per CDR3 protein. The sample comprises about 730,000 distinct CDR3 sequences, 35% to 45% of which are singletons, and around a fifth rests with the top ten. Sequencing was done on a sample of blood. The receptor source for this set is a woman in her sixties or seventies in good health.

This rearrangement joins TRBV5-1 to TRBJ2-3; D remains unclear. The CDR3 is made up of 15 amino acids. Germline V gene sequence: CDR1 SGHRS, CDR2 YFSETQ. The germline V and J ends were trimmed by 0 bases and 0 bases, with 8 bases remaining between them. This CDR3 is CASSLEVSSTDTQYF. For the CDR3, the DNA is TGCGCCAGCAGCTTGGAAGTCAGTAGCACAGATACGCAGTATTTT.

This clonotype was recorded many times. The chain couples TRBV7-2 to TRBJ2-7, with 9 bases lining up with TRBD2. CDR1 is SGHTA and CDR2 is FQGNSA in the germline V gene. The CDR3 length is 15 residues. Unmatched junction bases numbered 6, after V lost 2 bases and J lost 4 bases. The CDR3 loop reads CASSLKAGGIYEQYF. CDR3 coding DNA: TGTGCCAGCAGCTTAAAAGCGGGAGGCATATACGAGCAGTACTTC.

The chain couples TRBV6-2 or TRBV6-3 to TRBJ1-5, with TRBD1 identical over 9 bases. Germline trimming cut 6 bases from V and 1 base from J; bases unmatched to any gene: 7. Looked up from germline, CDR1 is MNHEY and CDR2 is SVGEGT. The CDR3 is 16 amino acids. CDR3 coding DNA: TGTGCCAGCAGCTGGGGACAGGGATTCAGCAATCAGCCCCAGCATTTT. Its protein product is CASSWGQGFSNQPQHF.